The 8 T cell receptor beta chains in this list originate from one sample, sequenced in a study of OX40 agonist ivuxolimab in advanced cancers. This table comes from immunoSEQ multiplex PCR, and its TCRdb copy is limited to in-frame clones, with some not included. The table shows 71,000 or so clones, with more than 85% occurring only once. This sample comprised CD4+ or CD8+ T cells sorted from blood, obtained in a trial of the OX40 agonist ivuxolimab. The receptors were gathered from an adult with an advanced solid tumor such as melanoma, head and neck, liver or kidney cancer.

This rearrangement joins TRBV6-5 to TRBJ2-3, with TRBD1 identical over 7 bases. Germline lookup yields CDR1 MNHEY and CDR2 SVGAGI. J lost 2 bases, V lost 2 bases, and 4 bases had no gene match. CDR3 length equals 15 residues. As DNA, the CDR3 is TGTGCCAGCAGTTACCTAACAGGGGACACAGATACGCAGTATTTT. Residues: CASSYLTGDTDTQYF.

The count of this clone is one. The chain carries TRBV27 and TRBJ2-3; 8 bases align to TRBD2. CDR1 MNHEY and CDR2 SMNVEV come from the germline V gene (reference sequence). Unmatched junction bases numbered 3, after V lost 3 bases and J lost 4 bases. The CDR3 is 14 residues long. The CDR3, as DNA: TGTGCCAGCAGTTTCGGGGGGGGCCCAGATACGCAGTATTTT. Its translation is CASSFGGGPDTQYF.

This chain uses TRBV2 with TRBJ1-2; D gene ambiguous. The germline CDR1 and CDR2 sequences are SNHLY and FYNNEI. The CDR3 runs 13 residues. The V end lost 7 bases, the J end lost 4 bases, and 13 bases lay between the germline ends. The CDR3 loop is CASTWVPGYGYTF. DNA of the CDR3: TGTGCCAGCACATGGGTTCCTGGCTATGGCTACACCTTC.

This chain links TRBV5-5 with TRBJ2-3; 10 nucleotides align to TRBD2. This CDR3 region has 16 residues. V dropped 4 bases and J dropped 2; count of bases not matched to a gene: 7. Germline V lookup: CDR1 SGHKS, CDR2 YYEKEE (reference sequence). CDR3 sequence: CASSRGTSAHTDTQYF. CDR3 DNA: TGTGCCAGCAGCCGGGGGACTAGCGCCCACACAGATACGCAGTATTTT.

This clone showed up just once. V gene TRBV18 combines with J gene TRBJ2-2; 9 positions match TRBD2. V shed 2 bases, J shed 4 bases, and the junction held 2 bases outside the gene matches. This CDR3 contains 15 residues. In germline, CDR1 is KGHSH, CDR2 LQKENI. CDR3 residues: CASSPIAGATGELFF. The DNA of the CDR3 is TGTGCCAGCTCACCAATAGCGGGAGCCACCGGGGAGCTGTTTTTT. The full variable domain, its missing parts supplied by reference TRBV18 and TRBJ2-2, is NAGVMQNPRHLVRRRGQEARLRCSPMKGHSHVYWYRQLPEEGLKFMVYLQKENIIDESGMPKERFSAEFPKEGPSILRIQQVVRGDSAAYFCASSPIAGATGELFFGEGSRLTVL.

CDR3 sequence reads: CAISERDTEGYGYTF. The CDR3 coding sequence is TGTGCCATCAGTGAGAGGGACACTGAGGGCTATGGCTACACCTTC. The chain has TRBV10-3 and TRBJ1-2; D possibly corresponds to TRBD1 (6 bases). Germline V gene sequence: CDR1 ENHRY, CDR2 SYGVKD. The CDR3 runs to 15 residues. With 2 bases removed from V and 4 bases from J, the gap between germline ends came to 14 bases.

This clone was counted a single time. V usage is TRBV29-1 and J usage is TRBJ2-3; 9 nucleotides match TRBD2. Germline values: CDR1 SQVTM, CDR2 ANQGSEA. The CDR3 covers 13 residues. V was pared by 5 bases and J by 1 base, with 1 base of the junction left unmatched. CDR3 amino acids: CSVIAGGTDTQYF. Here the CDR3 DNA reads TGCAGCGTTATAGCGGGAGGCACAGATACGCAGTATTTT.

This chain joins TRBV28 and TRBJ2-3; D is uncertain. CDR1 and CDR2 from the germline V gene are MDHEN and SYDVKM. V was shortened by 6 bases and J by 0 bases, with 7 bases between the two germline ends. CDR3 size: 13 residues. CDR3 sequence reads: CASSTPSTDTQYF. CDR3 bases: TGTGCCAGCAGCACACCTAGCACAGATACGCAGTATTTT.